This is a list of T cell receptor beta chains from one sample in a study of CD8+ T cells in alopecia areata. The method was immunoSEQ multiplex PCR; TCRdb's version includes in-frame clones alone and lacks a portion of them. The sample lists around 120,000 clones, 35% to 45% occurring once. Sequencing was carried out using CD4+ T cells sorted from blood. The receptor set was obtained from a human donor with alopecia areata. Both conserved end residues are part of each CDR3. D genes are given only for firm matches. Clone size appears in some rows only: once, few, many, or a class for an expanded clone.

NA TRBJ1-2 14 TRBV5-1 NA CASSLDGGGYGYTF TGCGCCAGCAGCTTGGACGGTGGCGGCTATGGCTACACCTTC
NA TRBJ2-3 16 TRBV23-1 NA CASSQVRRRRTDTQYF TGCGCCAGCAGTCAGGTCCGGCGACGCCGCACAGATACGCAGTATTTT
NA TRBJ2-3 16 TRBV4-1 few CASSPGSPRSTDTQYF TGCGCCAGCAGTCCCGGGAGCCCGAGGAGCACAGATACGCAGTATTTT
NA TRBJ2-3 13 TRBV5-1 few CASSLGHQDTQYF TGCGCCAGCAGCTTGGGGCATCAAGATACGCAGTATTTT
NA TRBJ2-7 13 TRBV5-6 NA CASSRDLKYEQYF TGTGCCAGCAGCCGGGACCTGAAATACGAGCAGTACTTC
NA TRBJ2-5 13 TRBV11-2 few CASSLGAQLTQYF TGTGCCAGCAGCTTAGGGGCTCAGTTAACCCAGTACTTC
NA TRBJ1-6 15 TRBV15 NA CATSRGGFEASPLHF TGTGCCACCAGCAGAGGGGGGTTTGAGGCTTCACCCCTCCACTTT
NA TRBJ2-1 11 TRBV30 once CAWTLYNEHFF TGTGCCTGGACACTCTACAATGAGCACTTCTTC
TRBD1 TRBJ2-2 17 TRBV7-9 NA CASSGGQGAPGTGELFF TGTGCCAGCAGCGGCGGACAGGGGGCGCCGGGCACCGGGGAGCTGTTTTTT
NA TRBJ1-5 13 TRBV30 NA CAWSQITGTPQHF TGTGCCTGGAGTCAAATAACAGGGACGCCCCAGCATTTT
TRBD1 TRBJ2-7 15 TRBV7-8 NA CASSLGQGFPYEQYF TGTGCCAGCAGCTTAGGACAGGGGTTCCCCTACGAGCAGTACTTC
TRBD1 TRBJ1-1 13 TRBV7-9 NA CASSFGTEPEAFF TGTGCCAGCAGCTTCGGGACAGAGCCCGAAGCTTTCTTT
NA TRBJ1-2 11 TRBV20-1 few CSARDRLSYTF TGCAGTGCTAGAGATAGACTTAGTTACACCTTC
NA TRBJ2-2 14 TRBV29-1 NA CSVAPGVNTGELFF TGCAGCGTTGCGCCAGGGGTGAACACCGGGGAGCTGTTTTTT
TRBD2 TRBJ2-3 15 TRBV29-1 few CSVRTSGGAGDTQYF TGCAGCGTCCGGACTAGCGGGGGGGCCGGTGATACGCAGTATTTT
NA TRBJ2-6 13 TRBV27 NA CASLLSGANVLTF TGTGCCAGTCTCCTCTCTGGGGCCAACGTCCTGACTTTC
NA TRBJ2-5 13 TRBV29-1 NA CSVLRHLEETQYF TGCAGCGTTCTTAGACACCTAGAAGAGACCCAGTACTTC
TRBD1 TRBJ1-1 13 TRBV30 few CAYQGQANTEAFF TGTGCCTACCAGGGACAGGCTAACACTGAAGCTTTCTTT
NA TRBJ1-2 14 TRBV7-3 NA CASSLRQSNYGYTF TGTGCCAGCAGCTTAAGACAGTCTAACTATGGCTACACCTTC
TRBD1 TRBJ2-7 16 TRBV5-1 NA CASSLTSGTGGLEQYF TGCGCCAGCAGCTTGACTTCCGGGACAGGTGGCCTCGAGCAGTACTTC
NA TRBJ1-3 15 TRBV2 NA CASSQGAVSGDTIYF TGTGCCAGCAGCCAAGGGGCAGTTTCCGGGGACACCATATATTTT
TRBD1 TRBJ1-1 14 TRBV7-8 few CATGQEILNTEAFF TGTGCCACGGGACAGGAGATATTGAACACTGAAGCTTTCTTT
TRBD2 TRBJ2-5 14 TRBV7-2 NA CASSSSGSAETQYF TGTGCCAGCAGCTCTAGCGGGAGTGCGGAGACCCAGTACTTC
TRBD2 TRBJ2-7 14 TRBV5-1 NA CASSWGTRGYEQYF TGCGCCAGCAGCTGGGGGACTAGGGGCTACGAGCAGTACTTC
TRBD1 TRBJ1-2 13 TRBV29-1 NA CSVDPQGGSGYTF TGCAGCGTTGACCCACAGGGGGGTTCTGGCTACACCTTC
NA TRBJ2-7 15 TRBV29-1 few CSAGGTGTIEYEQYF TGCAGCGCCGGAGGAACAGGGACTATAGAATACGAGCAGTACTTC
TRBD1 TRBJ2-7 15 TRBV6-5 NA CASSYSGQDSYEQYF TGTGCCAGCAGTTACTCGGGACAGGACTCCTACGAGCAGTACTTC
TRBD2 TRBJ2-7 15 TRBV11-1 NA CASSPRTSGSYEQYF TGTGCCAGCAGCCCAAGGACTAGCGGGAGCTACGAGCAGTACTTC
NA TRBJ2-7 13 TRBV29-1 NA CSVARTASYEQYF TGCAGCGTTGCCCGGACAGCTTCCTACGAGCAGTACTTC
NA TRBJ1-1 14 TRBV28 few CASRPPSWNTEAFF TGTGCCAGCAGACCGCCAAGTTGGAACACTGAAGCTTTCTTT
NA TRBJ2-2 12 TRBV2 few CASRIGPGELFF TGTGCCAGCAGGATAGGTCCCGGGGAGCTGTTTTTT
NA TRBJ2-6 16 TRBV27 NA CASSHRLTSGANVLTF TGTGCCAGCAGTCACCGTTTGACCTCTGGGGCCAACGTCCTGACTTTC
NA TRBJ1-2 14 TRBV28 few CASSLQAGVYGYTF TGTGCCAGCAGTTTACAGGCAGGGGTCTATGGCTACACCTTC
NA TRBJ1-5 15 TRBV11-2 NA CASSPLMGSGQPQHF TGTGCCAGCAGCCCCCTGATGGGGTCGGGCCAGCCCCAGCATTTT
NA TRBJ2-1 14 TRBV18 NA CASSIGTLGDEQFF TGTGCCAGCTCGATCGGGACCCTAGGGGATGAGCAGTTCTTC
NA TRBJ1-2 12 TRBV29-1 NA CSVESGPYGYTF TGCAGCGTTGAATCTGGCCCCTATGGCTACACCTTC
NA TRBJ2-6 17 TRBV7-3 few CASSLMAGANGANVLTF TGTGCCAGCAGCTTAATGGCGGGGGCGAATGGGGCCAACGTCCTGACTTTC
TRBD2 TRBJ2-3 17 TRBV4-3 NA CASSQALTSGGTDTQYF TGCGCCAGCAGCCAGGCCCTCACTAGCGGGGGTACAGATACGCAGTATTTT
TRBD2 TRBJ2-7 14 TRBV28 NA CASSFGGREREQYF TGTGCCAGCAGTTTCGGCGGGAGGGAGAGGGAGCAGTACTTC
NA TRBJ1-1 11 TRBV29-1 few CSVAGSTEAFF TGCAGCGTCGCCGGGTCCACTGAAGCTTTCTTT
NA TRBJ2-3 17 TRBV29-1 NA CSVEDPFTREGADTQYF TGCAGCGTTGAAGACCCCTTTACGAGGGAAGGAGCAGATACGCAGTATTTT
TRBD1 TRBJ2-5 13 TRBV18 few CASSSDRAETQYF TGTGCCAGCTCATCCGACAGGGCTGAGACCCAGTACTTC